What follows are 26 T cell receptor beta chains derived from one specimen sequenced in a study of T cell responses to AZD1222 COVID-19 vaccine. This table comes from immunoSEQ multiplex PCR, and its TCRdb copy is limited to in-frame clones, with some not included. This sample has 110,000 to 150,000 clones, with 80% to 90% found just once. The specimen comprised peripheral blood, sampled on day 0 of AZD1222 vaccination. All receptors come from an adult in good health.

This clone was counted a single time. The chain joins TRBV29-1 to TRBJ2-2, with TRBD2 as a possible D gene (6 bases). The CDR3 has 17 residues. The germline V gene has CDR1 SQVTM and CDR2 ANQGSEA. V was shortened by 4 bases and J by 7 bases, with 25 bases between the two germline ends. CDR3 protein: CSVGSKPGTGIGGELFF. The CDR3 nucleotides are TGCAGCGTTGGCTCAAAGCCCGGGACTGGGATCGGCGGGGAGCTGTTTTTT.

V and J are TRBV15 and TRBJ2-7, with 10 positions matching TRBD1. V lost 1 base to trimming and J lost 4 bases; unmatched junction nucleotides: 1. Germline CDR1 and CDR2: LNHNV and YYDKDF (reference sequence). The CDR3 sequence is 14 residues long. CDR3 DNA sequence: TGTGCCACCAGCAGAGGGACAGGGGGTTACGAGCAGTACTTC. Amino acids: CATSRGTGGYEQYF.

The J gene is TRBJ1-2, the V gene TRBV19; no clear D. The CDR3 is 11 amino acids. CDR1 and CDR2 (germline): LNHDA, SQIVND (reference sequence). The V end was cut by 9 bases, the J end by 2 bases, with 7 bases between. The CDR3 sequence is CASHRNYGYTF. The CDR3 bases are TGTGCCAGCCATCGGAACTATGGCTACACCTTC.

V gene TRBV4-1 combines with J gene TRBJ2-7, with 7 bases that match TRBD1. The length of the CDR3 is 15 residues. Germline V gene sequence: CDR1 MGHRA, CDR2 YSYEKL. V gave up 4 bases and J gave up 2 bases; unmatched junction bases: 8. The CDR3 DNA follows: TGCGCCAGCAGCCGTATAACGGGACAGACCTACGAGCAGTACTTC. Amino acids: CASSRITGQTYEQYF.

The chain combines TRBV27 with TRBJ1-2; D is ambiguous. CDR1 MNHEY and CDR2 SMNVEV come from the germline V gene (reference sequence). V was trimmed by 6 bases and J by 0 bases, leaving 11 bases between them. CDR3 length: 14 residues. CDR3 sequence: CASRPAGPNYGYTF. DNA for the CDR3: TGTGCCAGCAGGCCTGCCGGCCCTAACTATGGCTACACCTTC.

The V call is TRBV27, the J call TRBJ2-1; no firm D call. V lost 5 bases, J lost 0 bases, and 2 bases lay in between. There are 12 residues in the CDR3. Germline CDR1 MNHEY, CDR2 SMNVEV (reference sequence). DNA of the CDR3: TGTGCCAGCAGTGGCTCCTACAATGAGCAGTTCTTC. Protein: CASSGSYNEQFF.

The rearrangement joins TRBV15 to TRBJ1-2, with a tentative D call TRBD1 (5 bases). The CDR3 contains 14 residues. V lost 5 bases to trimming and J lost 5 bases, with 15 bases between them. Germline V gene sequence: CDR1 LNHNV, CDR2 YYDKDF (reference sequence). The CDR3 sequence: CATSESGTPYGYTF. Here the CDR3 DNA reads TGTGCCACCAGCGAGAGCGGGACCCCATATGGCTACACCTTC.

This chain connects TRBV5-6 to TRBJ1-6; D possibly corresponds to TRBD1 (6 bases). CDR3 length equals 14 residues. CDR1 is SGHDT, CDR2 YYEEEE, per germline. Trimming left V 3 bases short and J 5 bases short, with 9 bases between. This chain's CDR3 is CASSWGRDNSPLHF. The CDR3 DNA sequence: TGTGCCAGCAGCTGGGGGCGAGATAATTCACCCCTCCACTTT.

CDR3 DNA: TGCGCCAGCGCAGTGGGGACTGGAAACACCATATATTTT. Protein sequence: CASAVGTGNTIYF. The V call is TRBV5-1, the J call TRBJ1-3, with D unresolved. Germline CDR1 reads SGHRS; CDR2 reads YFSETQ. CDR3 length: 13 residues. The V end lost 7 bases, the J end lost 2 bases, and 10 bases lay between the germline ends.

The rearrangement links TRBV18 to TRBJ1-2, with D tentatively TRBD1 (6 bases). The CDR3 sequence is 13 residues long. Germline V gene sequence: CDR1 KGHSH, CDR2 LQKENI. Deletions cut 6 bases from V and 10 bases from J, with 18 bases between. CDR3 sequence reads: CASSLDRESTYTF. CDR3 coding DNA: TGTGCCAGCTCGCTGGACAGAGAGAGCACCTACACCTTC.

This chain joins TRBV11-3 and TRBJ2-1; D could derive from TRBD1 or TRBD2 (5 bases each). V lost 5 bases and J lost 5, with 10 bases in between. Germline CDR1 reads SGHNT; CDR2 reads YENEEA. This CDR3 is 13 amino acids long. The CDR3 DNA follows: TGTGCCAGCAGCCACGGGACCCACAATGAGCAGTTCTTC. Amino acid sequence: CASSHGTHNEQFF.

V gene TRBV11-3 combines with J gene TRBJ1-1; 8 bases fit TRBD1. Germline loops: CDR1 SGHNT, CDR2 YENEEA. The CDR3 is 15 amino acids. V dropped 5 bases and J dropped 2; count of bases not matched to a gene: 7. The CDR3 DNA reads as TGTGCCAGCAGCCCGTCAGGACAGGGAAACACTGAAGCTTTCTTT. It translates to CASSPSGQGNTEAFF.

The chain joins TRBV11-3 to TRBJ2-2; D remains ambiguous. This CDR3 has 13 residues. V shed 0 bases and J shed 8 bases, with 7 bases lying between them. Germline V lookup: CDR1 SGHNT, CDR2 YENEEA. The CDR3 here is CASSLDRAGELFF. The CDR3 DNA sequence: TGTGCCAGCAGCTTAGATAGGGCGGGGGAGCTGTTTTTT.

The CDR3 loop reads CASSFFETRKVSNSNQPQHF. The CDR3 region has the DNA TGTGCCAGCAGCTTTTTCGAAACGAGGAAGGTCAGTAATAGCAATCAGCCCCAGCATTTT. This chain connects TRBV12-1 to TRBJ1-5. TRBV12-1 corresponds to a pseudogene. The CDR3 is 20 amino acids.

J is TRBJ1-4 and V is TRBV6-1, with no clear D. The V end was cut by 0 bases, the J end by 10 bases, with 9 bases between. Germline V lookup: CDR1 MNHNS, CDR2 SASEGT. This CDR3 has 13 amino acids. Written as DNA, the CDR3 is TGTGCCAGCAGTGAAGCGGGCTTCCCAAAACTGTTTTTT. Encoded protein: CASSEAGFPKLFF.

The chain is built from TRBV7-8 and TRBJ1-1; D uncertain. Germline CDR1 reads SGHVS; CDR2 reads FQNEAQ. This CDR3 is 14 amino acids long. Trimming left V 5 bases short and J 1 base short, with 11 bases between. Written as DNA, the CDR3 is TGTGCCAGCAGCCCAAGGGAGGAGAACACTGAAGCTTTCTTT. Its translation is CASSPREENTEAFF.

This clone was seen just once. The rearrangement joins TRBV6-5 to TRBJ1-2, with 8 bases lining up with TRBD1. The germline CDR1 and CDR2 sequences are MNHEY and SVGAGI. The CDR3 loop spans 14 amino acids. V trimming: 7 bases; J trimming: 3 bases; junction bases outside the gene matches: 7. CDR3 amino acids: CASMRQGAYYGYTF. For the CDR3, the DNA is TGTGCCAGCATGAGGCAGGGGGCTTACTATGGCTACACCTTC.

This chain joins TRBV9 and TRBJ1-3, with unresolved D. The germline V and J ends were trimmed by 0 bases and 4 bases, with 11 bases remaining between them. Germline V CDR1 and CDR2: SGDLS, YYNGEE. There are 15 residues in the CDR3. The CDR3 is CASSVGGDEGNTIYF. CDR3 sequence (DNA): TGTGCCAGCAGCGTAGGGGGAGACGAGGGAAACACCATATATTTT.

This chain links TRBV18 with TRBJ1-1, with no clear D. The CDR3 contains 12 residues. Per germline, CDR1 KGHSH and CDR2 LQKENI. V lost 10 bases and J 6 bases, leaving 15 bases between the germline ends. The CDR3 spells CATSSGQPEAFF. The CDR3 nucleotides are TGTGCCACTTCCTCCGGGCAGCCTGAAGCTTTCTTT.

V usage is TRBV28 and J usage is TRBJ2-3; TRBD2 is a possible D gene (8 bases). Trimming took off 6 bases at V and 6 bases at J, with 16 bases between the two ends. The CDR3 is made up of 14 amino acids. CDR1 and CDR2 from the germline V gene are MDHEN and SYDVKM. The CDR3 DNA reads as TGTGCCAGCAGATCGGGAGGGGGCGAGGATACGCAGTATTTT. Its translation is CASRSGGGEDTQYF. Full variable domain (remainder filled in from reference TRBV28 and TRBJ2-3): DVKVTQSSRYLVKRTGEKVFLECVQDMDHENMFWYRQDPGLGLRLIYFSYDVKMKEKGDIPEGYSVSREKKERFSLILESASTNQTSMYLCASRSGGGEDTQYFGPGTRLTVL.

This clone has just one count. CDR3 amino acids: CASSLWGDRGYTEAFF. CDR3 sequence (DNA): TGTGCCAGCAGCTTGTGGGGGGACAGGGGGTACACTGAAGCTTTCTTT. The V gene is TRBV5-5, the J gene TRBJ1-1; 11 bases match TRBD1. The trim removed 1 base at V and 3 bases at J, leaving 5 bases unmatched. This CDR3 has 16 amino acids. Germline values: CDR1 SGHKS, CDR2 YYEKEE (reference sequence).

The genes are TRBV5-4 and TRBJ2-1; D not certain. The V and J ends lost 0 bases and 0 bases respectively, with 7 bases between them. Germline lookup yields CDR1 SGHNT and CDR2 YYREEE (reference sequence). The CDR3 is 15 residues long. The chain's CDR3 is CASSLVLSSYNEQFF. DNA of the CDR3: TGTGCCAGCAGCTTGGTACTATCCTCCTACAATGAGCAGTTCTTC. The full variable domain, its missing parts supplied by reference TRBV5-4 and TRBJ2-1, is ETGVTQSPTHLIKTRGQQVTLRCSSQSGHNTVSWYQQALGQGPQFIFQYYREEENGRGNFPPRFSGLQFPNYSSELNVNALELDDSALYLCASSLVLSSYNEQFFGPGTRLTVL.

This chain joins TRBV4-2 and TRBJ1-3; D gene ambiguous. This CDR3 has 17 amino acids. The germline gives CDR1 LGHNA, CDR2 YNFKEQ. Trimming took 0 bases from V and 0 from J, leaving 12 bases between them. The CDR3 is CASSQDWAAASGNTIYF. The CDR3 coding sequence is TGTGCCAGCAGCCAAGACTGGGCGGCAGCCTCTGGAAACACCATATATTTT.

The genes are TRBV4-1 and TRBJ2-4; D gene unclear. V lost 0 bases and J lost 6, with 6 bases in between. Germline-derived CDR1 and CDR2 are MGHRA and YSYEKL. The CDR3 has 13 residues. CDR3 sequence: CASSQDGINIQYF. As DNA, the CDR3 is TGCGCCAGCAGCCAAGACGGTATAAACATTCAGTACTTC.

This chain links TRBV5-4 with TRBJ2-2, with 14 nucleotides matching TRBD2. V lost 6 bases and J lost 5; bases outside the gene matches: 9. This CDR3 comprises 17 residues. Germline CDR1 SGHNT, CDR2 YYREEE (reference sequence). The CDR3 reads CASTTGLAGVETGELFF. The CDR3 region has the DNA TGTGCCAGCACCACGGGACTAGCGGGAGTTGAGACCGGGGAGCTGTTTTTT.

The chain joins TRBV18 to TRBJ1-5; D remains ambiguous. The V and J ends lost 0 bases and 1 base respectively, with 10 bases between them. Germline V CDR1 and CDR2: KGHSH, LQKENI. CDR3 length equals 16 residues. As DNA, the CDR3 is TGTGCCAGCTCACCACCGGGTTCAGACAGCAATCAGCCCCAGCATTTT. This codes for CASSPPGSDSNQPQHF.